The T cell receptor (beta chain) described here comes from a study of spatial heterogeneity in lung cancer. Study-wide background: Among detected sequences, beta-chain ones consistently exceeded alpha-chain ones in number. Study findings and constraints: Follow-up blood showed ubiquitous expanded tumor TCRs less than blood at resection did.

V lost 4 bases and J 8 bases, leaving 11 bases between the germline ends. The CDR3 totals 12 residues. CDR1 is MGHDK, CDR2 SYGVNS, per germline. The study tagged each TCR cDNA molecule with a unique molecular identifier. A single record per CDR3 protein comes from TCRdb applying MiXCR to the 5' RACE reads. Among fewer than 55,000 distinct CDR3 sequences listed, 7.5% to 9% were seen once. In this sample, this clonotype turned up many times. As yet, its antigen is unknown. Time point given: sample taken at primary tumor resection. The study sequenced unsorted whole RNA from tumor, nontumor lung or frozen PBMC. A total of roughly 72 untreated early-stage non-small cell lung cancer patients served as donors.

The rearrangement joins TRBV25-1 to TRBJ1-2; D not resolved. The sequence was collected from a female donor with early-stage non-small cell lung cancer. The specimen was PBMCs, collected at surgery. The CDR3 loop is CASSVEVGGYTF. Written as DNA, the CDR3 is TGTGCCAGCAGTGTGGAGGTGGGGGGCTACACCTTC.